This TCR beta chain was identified in a study of blood T cell repertoires in COVID-19. Study-level information: The analysed material was cDNA or gDNA that came from T cells, B-cell-depleted T cells, or PBMCs.

The age range of participants was about 18 to 90 years, with residence in about 25 US areas. Participants' reported clinical history set cohort assignment. Data came from immunoSEQ multiplex PCR; TCRdb stores just in-frame clones and leaves some out. There are 250,000 to 350,000 clones in the sample; 75% to 90% occur only once, and more than 3.5% lies in the top ten. The CDR3 extends over 15 amino acids. The V end was cut by 2 bases, the J end by 2 bases, with 12 bases between. Per the germline V gene, CDR1 is MNHNS and CDR2 is SASEGT. The gene calls are TRBV6-1 and TRBJ2-5; the D is unclear. The sequenced sample was PBMCs or T cells enriched from blood (not recorded which). The clonotype comes from a woman in her 30s who had recovered from COVID-19. This CDR3 reads CASSEMIGSQETQYF. CDR3 DNA: TGTGCCAGCAGTGAAATGATTGGTAGTCAAGAGACCCAGTACTTC.